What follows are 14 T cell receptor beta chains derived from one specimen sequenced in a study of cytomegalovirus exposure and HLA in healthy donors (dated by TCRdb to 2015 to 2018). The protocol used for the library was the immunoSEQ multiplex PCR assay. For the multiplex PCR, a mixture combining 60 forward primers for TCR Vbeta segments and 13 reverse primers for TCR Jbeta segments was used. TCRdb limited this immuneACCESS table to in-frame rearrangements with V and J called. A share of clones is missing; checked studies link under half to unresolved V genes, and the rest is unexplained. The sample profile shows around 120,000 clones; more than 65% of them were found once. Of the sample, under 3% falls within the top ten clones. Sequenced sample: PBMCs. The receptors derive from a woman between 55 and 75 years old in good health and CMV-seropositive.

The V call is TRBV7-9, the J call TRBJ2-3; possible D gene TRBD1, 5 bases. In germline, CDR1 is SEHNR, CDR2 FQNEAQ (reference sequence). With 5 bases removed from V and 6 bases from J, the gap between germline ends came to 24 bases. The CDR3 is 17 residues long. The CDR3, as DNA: TGTGCCAGCAGCGGGGCGATCGAGATCCTTGGGTGGGATACGCAGTATTTT. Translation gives CASSGAIEILGWDTQYF.

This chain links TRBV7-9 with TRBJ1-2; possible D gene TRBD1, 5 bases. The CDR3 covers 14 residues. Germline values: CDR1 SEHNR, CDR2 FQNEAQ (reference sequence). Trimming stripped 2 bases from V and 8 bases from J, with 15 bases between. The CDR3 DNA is TGTGCCAGCAGCTTACCCCTGGCAGGGCTGGGCTACACCTTC. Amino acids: CASSLPLAGLGYTF.

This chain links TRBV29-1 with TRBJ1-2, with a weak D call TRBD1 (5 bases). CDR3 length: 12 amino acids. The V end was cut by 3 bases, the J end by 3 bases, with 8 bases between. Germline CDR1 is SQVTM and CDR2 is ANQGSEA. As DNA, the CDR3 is TGCAGCGTTGATAGGGGATACTATGGCTACACCTTC. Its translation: CSVDRGYYGYTF.

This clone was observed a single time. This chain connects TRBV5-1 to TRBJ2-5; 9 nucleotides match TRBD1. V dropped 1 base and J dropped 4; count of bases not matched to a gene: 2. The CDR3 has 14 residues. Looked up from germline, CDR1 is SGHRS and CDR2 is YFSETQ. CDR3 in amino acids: CASSLTGQGETQYF. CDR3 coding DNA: TGCGCCAGCAGCTTGACGGGACAGGGAGAGACCCAGTACTTC.

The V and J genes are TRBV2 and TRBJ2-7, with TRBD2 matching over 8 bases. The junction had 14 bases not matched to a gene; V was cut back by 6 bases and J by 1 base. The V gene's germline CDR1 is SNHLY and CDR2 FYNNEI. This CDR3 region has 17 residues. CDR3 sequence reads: CASRDPTRGGQSYEQYF. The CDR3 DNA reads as TGTGCCAGCAGGGACCCGACCCGCGGGGGGCAATCCTACGAGCAGTACTTC.

The CDR3 nucleotides read TGTGCCAGCAGCGCCGCCGGGACAGGGGAACGAGAGACCCAGTACTTC. This sequence encodes CASSAAGTGERETQYF. The chain has TRBV9 and TRBJ2-5; 10 bases line up with TRBD1. Germline CDR1 reads SGDLS; CDR2 reads YYNGEE. The CDR3 consists of 16 residues. The V segment lost 3 bases and the J segment 4 bases; nucleotides outside the gene matches: 9. Combining the CDR3 with reference TRBV9 and TRBJ2-5 gives the whole variable domain DSGVTQTPKHLITATGQRVTLRCSPRSGDLSVYWYQQSLDQGLQFLIQYYNGEERAKGNILERFSAQQFPDLHSELNLSSLELGDSALYFCASSAAGTGERETQYFGPGTRLLVL.

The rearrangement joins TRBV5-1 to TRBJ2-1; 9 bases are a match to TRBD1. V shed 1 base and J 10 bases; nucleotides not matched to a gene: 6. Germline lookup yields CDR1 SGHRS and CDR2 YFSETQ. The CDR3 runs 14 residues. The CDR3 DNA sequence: TGCGCCAGCAGCTTGTCCCGGGACAGGGAGGAGCAGTTCTTC. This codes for CASSLSRDREEQFF.

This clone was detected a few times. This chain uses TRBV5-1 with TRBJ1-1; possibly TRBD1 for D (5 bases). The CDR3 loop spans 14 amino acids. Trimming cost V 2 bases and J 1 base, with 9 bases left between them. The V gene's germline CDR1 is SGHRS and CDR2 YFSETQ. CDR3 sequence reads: CASSFRGGNTEAFF. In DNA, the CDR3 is TGCGCCAGCAGCTTCCGGGGGGGGAACACTGAAGCTTTCTTT.

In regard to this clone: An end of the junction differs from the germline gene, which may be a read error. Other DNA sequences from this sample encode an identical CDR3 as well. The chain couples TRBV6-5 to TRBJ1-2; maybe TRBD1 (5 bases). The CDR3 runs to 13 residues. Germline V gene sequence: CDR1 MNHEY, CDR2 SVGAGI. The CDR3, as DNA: TGTGCTAGCAGTAGGGCAGGGATGTATGGCTACACCTTC. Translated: CASSRAGMYGYTF.

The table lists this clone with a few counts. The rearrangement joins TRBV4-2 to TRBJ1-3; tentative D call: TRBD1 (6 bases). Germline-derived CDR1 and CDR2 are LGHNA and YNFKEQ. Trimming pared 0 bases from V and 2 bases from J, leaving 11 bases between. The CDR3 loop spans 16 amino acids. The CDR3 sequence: CASSQDRAGAGNTIYF. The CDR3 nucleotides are TGTGCCAGCAGCCAAGATCGGGCAGGGGCTGGAAACACCATATATTTT.

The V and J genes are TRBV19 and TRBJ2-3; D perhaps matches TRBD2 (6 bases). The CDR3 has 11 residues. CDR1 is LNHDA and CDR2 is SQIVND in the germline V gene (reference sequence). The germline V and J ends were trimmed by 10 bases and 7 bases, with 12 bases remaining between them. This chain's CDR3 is CATTSTYTQYF. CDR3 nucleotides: TGTGCCACGACTAGTACCTATACGCAGTATTTT.

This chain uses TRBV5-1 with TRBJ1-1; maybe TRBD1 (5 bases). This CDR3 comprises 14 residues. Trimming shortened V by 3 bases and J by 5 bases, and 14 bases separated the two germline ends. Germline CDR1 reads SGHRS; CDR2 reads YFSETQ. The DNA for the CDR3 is TGCGCCAGCAGCTCCCAGGGCGCGGGGACTGAAGCTTTCTTT. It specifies CASSSQGAGTEAFF.

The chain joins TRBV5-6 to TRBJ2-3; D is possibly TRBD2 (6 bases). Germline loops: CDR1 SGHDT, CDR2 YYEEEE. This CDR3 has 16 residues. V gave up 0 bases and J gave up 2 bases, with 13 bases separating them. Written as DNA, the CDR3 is TGTGCCAGCAGCTTGGGGGCGGGAACCTACACAGATACGCAGTATTTT. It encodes CASSLGAGTYTDTQYF.

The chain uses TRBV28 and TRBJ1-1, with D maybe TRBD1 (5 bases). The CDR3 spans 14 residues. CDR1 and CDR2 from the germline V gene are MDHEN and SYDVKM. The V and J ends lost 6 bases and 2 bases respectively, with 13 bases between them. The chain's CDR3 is CASSPIDRNTEAFF. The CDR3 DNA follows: TGTGCCAGCAGCCCTATTGACAGAAACACTGAAGCTTTCTTT.